Reported below is one T cell receptor (beta chain). Its antigen is currently unknown. Every subset had its genomic DNA shared out evenly among several immunoSEQ plates. Measured with immunoSEQ multiplex PCR; TCRdb has only the in-frame clones, and not every one. The data hold 2 million to 3 million clones, with 80% to 95% observed a single time. The sample comes from a study of shared clonotypes between healthy human individuals. Findings of the study overall: Rarefaction demonstrated incomplete sorted-subset sequencing despite large depth.

V lost 0 bases and J lost 3, with 11 bases in between. Germline V gives CDR1 SGDLS, CDR2 YYNGEE. This CDR3 contains 15 residues. The origin of this receptor is a man aged 18 to 35 in good health. Some clones in this sample may be carry-over from other donors' samples. The material sequenced was naive CD4+ T cells from PBMCs. The subset: CD45RA+ positively selected. J is TRBJ2-3 and V is TRBV9; tentatively, D is TRBD2 (6 bases). The CDR3 reads CASSVAGGITDTQYF. DNA of the CDR3: TGTGCCAGCAGCGTAGCAGGCGGGATAACAGATACGCAGTATTTT.